This T cell receptor beta chain came from a study of T cells in Graves' hyperthyroidism and ophthalmopathy. Study-wide results and caveats: Researchers report that a 13 V-J model separated ophthalmopathy from stable hyperthyroidism. In the blood, most expanded thyroid clonotypes above 0.001 appeared as well.

Concerning this clonotype itself: Its specificity is not known.

What was amplified from RNA transcripts were TCR beta CDR3 regions. TCR CDR3 underwent first-round RT-PCR with the HTBI primer set. In TCRdb, the multiplex PCR reads were re-called with MiXCR into one record per CDR3 protein. The data contain around 350,000 distinct CDR3 sequences, approximately 19% of them singletons. The source material was blood. This receptor was taken from a woman under 30 with Graves' hyperthyroidism.

CDR3 DNA sequence: TGTGCCAGCAGCTGTATTGGGACTGTGTCCTACGAGCAGTACTTC. Its translation: CASSCIGTVSYEQYF. The rearrangement links TRBV7-2 to TRBJ2-7, with D perhaps matching TRBD2 (6 bases). V lost 4 bases and J lost 1, with 14 bases in between. This CDR3 has 15 residues. From germline, CDR1 is SGHTA and CDR2 FQGNSA.